The 28 T cell receptor beta chains below were found in one sample sequenced in a study of T cell responses to AZD1222 COVID-19 vaccine. Sequencing was performed with immunoSEQ multiplex PCR; in TCRdb, only in-frame clones are kept and a portion is missing. Of fewer than 70,000 clones in the sample, nearly 90% were seen once. The sequencing here drew on peripheral blood, taken 28 days after the second AZD1222 dose. These receptors came from an adult who received the AZD1222 COVID-19 vaccine.

This clone has a handful of counts. This rearrangement joins TRBV15 to TRBJ2-1; 8 bases line up with TRBD1. With V trimmed by 0 bases and J by 14 bases, 6 bases remained unmatched. The CDR3 has 13 residues. Germline-derived CDR1 and CDR2 are LNHNV and YYDKDF (reference sequence). As DNA, the CDR3 is TGTGCCACCAGCAGAGATTTACAGGGGGTTAAGTTCTTC. Translating gives CATSRDLQGVKFF.

This clone showed up just once. The chain couples TRBV6-1 to TRBJ2-4; TRBD1 agrees at 8 bases. CDR1 is MNHNS and CDR2 is SASEGT in the germline V gene. The V segment lost 3 bases and the J segment 3 bases; nucleotides outside the gene matches: 7. CDR3 length: 16 amino acids. The CDR3 sequence: CASSDRTGTDKNIQYF. The CDR3 DNA is TGTGCCAGCAGTGACAGGACAGGGACGGACAAAAACATTCAGTACTTC.

This chain links TRBV14 with TRBJ1-6; D ambiguous. The CDR3 contains 14 residues. Germline V lookup: CDR1 SGHDN, CDR2 FVKESK. Trimming pared 0 bases from V and 7 bases from J, leaving 7 bases between. The CDR3 nucleotides are TGTGCCAGCAGCCAAGAAACCCGGAATTCACCCCTCCACTTT. This gives the protein CASSQETRNSPLHF.

CDR3 residues: CASSPSLAFLFSSYNSPLHF. The CDR3 DNA reads as TGTGCCAGTAGTCCGAGCTTGGCCTTTTTATTCAGCTCCTATAATTCACCCCTCCACTTT. The rearrangement joins TRBV19 to TRBJ1-6; D remains unclear. Between the trimmed V and J ends, which lost 5 bases and 0 bases, there was a span of 23 bases. This CDR3 contains 20 residues. Germline V gene data show CDR1 as LNHDA and CDR2 as SQIVND (reference sequence).

The rearrangement joins TRBV7-3 to TRBJ1-2; TRBD1 might be the D (5 bases). Germline values: CDR1 SGHTA, CDR2 FQGTGA. CDR3 length: 15 residues. V was shortened by 0 bases and J by 8 bases, with 16 bases between the two germline ends. CDR3 region: CASSLTGQGWEGYTF. The CDR3, as DNA: TGTGCCAGCAGCTTAACTGGGCAGGGATGGGAAGGCTACACCTTC.

The sample holds one count of this clone. V and J are TRBV5-8 and TRBJ2-3, with 15 bases matching TRBD2. This CDR3 contains 16 residues. The trim removed 4 bases at V and 4 bases at J, leaving 4 bases unmatched. Germline CDR1 is SGHTS and CDR2 is YDEGEE. The CDR3 region is CASSRGLAGGPDTQYF. The CDR3 coding sequence is TGTGCCAGCAGCCGGGGACTAGCGGGAGGACCAGATACGCAGTATTTT. Together with reference TRBV5-8 and TRBJ2-3, the CDR3 gives the full variable domain: EAGVTQSPTHLIKTRGQQATLRCSPISGHTSVYWYQQALGLGLQFLLWYDEGEERNRGNFPPRFSGRQFPNYSSELNVNALELEDSALYLCASSRGLAGGPDTQYFGPGTRLTVL.

The V and J genes are TRBV14 and TRBJ2-1, with D possibly matching TRBD2 (6 bases). V was shortened by 3 bases and J by 8 bases, with 17 bases between the two germline ends. This CDR3 spans 15 amino acids. Germline-derived CDR1 and CDR2 are SGHDN and FVKESK. The CDR3 protein is CASSHLGTGVYEQFF. Here the CDR3 DNA reads TGTGCCAGCAGCCATCTCGGGACGGGGGTCTATGAGCAGTTCTTC.

This rearrangement joins TRBV6-5 to TRBJ2-3, with 8 bases matching TRBD2. The germline gives CDR1 MNHEY, CDR2 SVGAGI. Germline trimming cut 6 bases from V and 3 bases from J; bases unmatched to any gene: 8. This CDR3 is built from 15 residues. CDR3 protein: CASSHTGGRTDTQYF. In DNA form, the CDR3 reads TGTGCCAGCAGCCATACGGGGGGGCGGACAGATACGCAGTATTTT.

This clone was detected only a few times. J is TRBJ2-1 and V is TRBV15, with 11 positions matching TRBD2. The germline V gene encodes CDR1 LNHNV and CDR2 YYDKDF (reference sequence). The junction had 5 bases not matched to a gene; V was cut back by 3 bases and J by 7 bases. The CDR3 is 15 amino acids. The CDR3 bases are TGTGCCACCAGCAGGGGGCTAGCGGGAGGAAATGAGCAGTTCTTC. It is translated as CATSRGLAGGNEQFF.

About this clone: A read error may account for a junction end that differs from germline. V and J are TRBV2 and TRBJ2-1, with D possibly matching TRBD1 (5 bases). The CDR3 runs 15 residues. Germline assignment: CDR1 SNHLY and CDR2 FYNNEI. The CDR3 coding sequence is TGTGCCAGCAGTCCAGTCATAGGGGCCTACATTGAGCAGTTCTTC. This gives the protein CASSPVIGAYIEQFF.

V usage is TRBV6-5 and J usage is TRBJ1-6; D is perhaps TRBD1 (5 bases). V lost 6 bases and J lost 4, with 7 bases in between. Germline assignment: CDR1 MNHEY and CDR2 SVGAGI. The CDR3 covers 13 residues. CDR3 sequence (DNA): TGTGCCAGCAGCCCAGGGTATAATTCACCCCTCCACTTT. Encoded protein: CASSPGYNSPLHF.

Remarks on this clone: At one end, the junction sequence differs from germline, possibly due to a read error. The gene calls are TRBV28 and TRBJ1-1, with 8 bases lining up with TRBD1. The CDR3 consists of 15 residues. Germline CDR1 and CDR2: MDHEN and SYDVKM. The CDR3 sequence: CASTLPGTGNTEAFF. CDR3 sequence (DNA): TGTGCCAGCACTTTACCCGGGACAGGGAACACTGAAGCTTTCTTT. Full variable domain (missing parts from reference TRBV28 and TRBJ1-1): DVKVTQSSRYLVKRTGEKVFLECVQDMDHENMFWYRQDPGLGLRLIYFSYDVKMKEKGDIPEGYSVSREKKERFSLILESASTNQTSMYLCASTLPGTGNTEAFFGQGTRLTVV.

The J gene is TRBJ1-4, the V gene TRBV15, with TRBD1 as a possible D gene (6 bases). Germline V gives CDR1 LNHNV, CDR2 YYDKDF (reference sequence). The CDR3 contains 15 residues. Trimming pared 5 bases from V and 7 bases from J, leaving 17 bases between. The CDR3 region has the DNA TGTGCCACCAGCTCCGAGGGGGGCGGCGGTGAAAAACTGTTTTTT. Translation: CATSSEGGGGEKLFF.

This sequence joins TRBV25-1 and TRBJ2-3; the match to TRBD2 covers 8 bases. J was trimmed by 2 bases and V by 6 bases; bases with no gene match: 7. Germline values: CDR1 MGHDK, CDR2 SYGVNS. CDR3 size: 15 residues. CDR3 bases: TGTGCCAGCAGAAGTCTAGCGGGCCTCACAGATACGCAGTATTTT. Residues: CASRSLAGLTDTQYF.

The V call is TRBV6-5, the J call TRBJ2-5; the match to TRBD1 covers 7 bases. Germline CDR1 and CDR2: MNHEY and SVGAGI. With V trimmed by 5 bases and J by 1 base, 7 bases remained unmatched. This CDR3 is 15 amino acids long. CDR3 DNA sequence: TGTGCCAGCAGTCCGATACAGGGGTTCCAAGAGACCCAGTACTTC. Translating gives CASSPIQGFQETQYF.

The V gene is TRBV19, the J gene TRBJ2-7; 11 bases are shared with TRBD2. In germline, CDR1 is LNHDA, CDR2 SQIVND (reference sequence). CDR3 length: 16 amino acids. The trim removed 2 bases at V and 3 bases at J, leaving 6 bases unmatched. DNA for the CDR3: TGTGCCAGTAGTATAATCGGGACTAGCGGATTCTACGAGCAGTACTTC. The encoded protein is CASSIIGTSGFYEQYF.

CDR3 in DNA: TGTGCCATCAGCTCGGGACAGGGCTTGTACGAGCAGTACTTC. Translation gives CAISSGQGLYEQYF. This chain links TRBV10-3 with TRBJ2-7, with 9 bases fitting TRBD1. Per the germline V gene, CDR1 is ENHRY and CDR2 is SYGVKD. This CDR3 contains 14 residues. Germline trimming cut 6 bases from V and 4 bases from J; bases unmatched to any gene: 7.

This rearrangement joins TRBV25-1 to TRBJ2-3; 9 bases align to TRBD1. The CDR3 length is 15 residues. Germline CDR1 is MGHDK and CDR2 is SYGVNS. Trimming removed 10 bases from V and 2 bases from J; junction bases left unmatched: 10. CDR3 in DNA: TGTGCCACCTCGGGACAGGGTTTGAACACAGATACGCAGTATTTT. It translates to CATSGQGLNTDTQYF.

This rearrangement joins TRBV6-5 to TRBJ2-1; D might be TRBD2 (5 bases). This CDR3 has 16 residues. Per germline, CDR1 MNHEY and CDR2 SVGAGI. The V end was cut by 0 bases, the J end by 10 bases, with 19 bases between. CDR3 DNA sequence: TGTGCCAGCAGTTACTCGAGAGCTCGGGATGGCGGGGAGCAGTTCTTC. This encodes CASSYSRARDGGEQFF.

This chain joins TRBV5-1 and TRBJ2-5, with 7 bases that match TRBD2. Germline CDR1 SGHRS, CDR2 YFSETQ. The CDR3 loop spans 14 amino acids. J lost 2 bases, V lost 4 bases, and 5 bases had no gene match. CDR3 nucleotides: TGCGCCAGCAGCGAAGTGGGGGGGCAAGAGACCCAGTACTTC. This encodes CASSEVGGQETQYF. The full variable domain, its missing parts supplied by reference TRBV5-1 and TRBJ2-5, is KAGVTQTPRYLIKTRGQQVTLSCSPISGHRSVSWYQQTPGQGLQFLFEYFSETQRNKGNFPGRFSGRQFSNSRSEMNVSTLELGDSALYLCASSEVGGQETQYFGPGTRLLVL.

This clone was picked up one time. The chain is built from TRBV7-8 and TRBJ2-2; D remains ambiguous. The germline gives CDR1 SGHVS, CDR2 FQNEAQ. The CDR3 contains 15 residues. V lost 5 bases, J lost 0 bases, and 10 bases lay in between. Here the CDR3 reads CASSPAYPNTGELFF. The CDR3 nucleotides are TGTGCCAGCAGCCCGGCCTACCCGAACACCGGGGAGCTGTTTTTT.

The chain has TRBV19 and TRBJ1-3; 7 bases match TRBD1. This CDR3 is 15 amino acids long. Germline assignment: CDR1 LNHDA and CDR2 SQIVND (reference sequence). Trimming cost V 7 bases and J 2 bases; bases outside gene matches: 8. CDR3 nucleotide sequence: TGTGCCAGTACTTTGACAGGGTTGACTGGAAACACCATATATTTT. Translating gives CASTLTGLTGNTIYF.

The chain joins TRBV7-6 to TRBJ2-2, with 10 nucleotides matching TRBD2. Germline assignment: CDR1 SGHVS and CDR2 FNYEAQ. Trimming at V came to 5 bases and at J to 7 bases, leaving 10 bases not matched to a gene. The length of the CDR3 is 16 residues. CDR3 residues: CASSGAGTSAGGELFF. DNA of the CDR3: TGTGCCAGCAGCGGGGCCGGGACTAGCGCGGGCGGGGAGCTGTTTTTT.

J is TRBJ2-2 and V is TRBV6-2 or TRBV6-3, with TRBD2 identical over 14 bases. Trimming removed 2 bases from V and 6 bases from J; junction bases left unmatched: 2. Germline V gene data show CDR1 as MNHEY and CDR2 as SVGEGT. CDR3 size: 16 residues. This chain's CDR3 is CASSYRLAGGPGELFF. The CDR3 nucleotides read TGTGCCAGCAGTTACCGACTAGCGGGAGGGCCCGGGGAGCTGTTTTTT.

V gene TRBV3-1 (or the pseudogene TRBV3-2) combines with J gene TRBJ1-2; D ambiguous. Trimming left V 0 bases short and J 7 bases short, with 6 bases between. The V gene's germline CDR1 is LGHDT and CDR2 YNNKEL (reference sequence). The CDR3 contains 12 residues. CDR3 in DNA: TGTGCCAGCAGCCAAGAAAAGGGTGGCTACACCTTC. Translated: CASSQEKGGYTF.

This clone was observed a handful of times. The CDR3 DNA reads TGTGCCAGCAGTCCCAAAACCCCGGATACGCAGTATTTT. This encodes CASSPKTPDTQYF. The chain has TRBV7-9 and TRBJ2-3; D gene ambiguous. Germline CDR1 SEHNR, CDR2 FQNEAQ (reference sequence). The CDR3 runs 13 residues. Trimming pared 6 bases from V and 6 bases from J, leaving 13 bases between. The full variable domain, in which reference TRBV7-9 and TRBJ2-3 provide the parts outside the CDR3, is DTGVSQNPRHKITKRGQNVTFRCDPISEHNRLYWYRQTLGQGPEFLTYFQNEAQLEKSRLLSDRFSAERPKGSFSTLEIQRTEQGDSAMYLCASSPKTPDTQYFGPGTRLTVL.

The CDR3 region has the DNA TGTGCCAGCTCACCATCGATCGGGGAGACCCAGTACTTC. Translation gives CASSPSIGETQYF. The chain joins TRBV18 to TRBJ2-5, with D hard to call. The V end lost 2 bases, the J end lost 5 bases, and 9 bases lay between the germline ends. Germline V CDR1 and CDR2: KGHSH, LQKENI. The CDR3 runs 13 residues.

The chain uses TRBV7-8 and TRBJ1-1; no definite D call. CDR1 is SGHVS, CDR2 FQNEAQ, per germline. The CDR3 length is 12 residues. V gave up 0 bases and J gave up 3 bases, with 2 bases separating them. The CDR3 region is CASSLAHTEAFF. CDR3 bases: TGTGCCAGCAGCTTAGCCCACACTGAAGCTTTCTTT.